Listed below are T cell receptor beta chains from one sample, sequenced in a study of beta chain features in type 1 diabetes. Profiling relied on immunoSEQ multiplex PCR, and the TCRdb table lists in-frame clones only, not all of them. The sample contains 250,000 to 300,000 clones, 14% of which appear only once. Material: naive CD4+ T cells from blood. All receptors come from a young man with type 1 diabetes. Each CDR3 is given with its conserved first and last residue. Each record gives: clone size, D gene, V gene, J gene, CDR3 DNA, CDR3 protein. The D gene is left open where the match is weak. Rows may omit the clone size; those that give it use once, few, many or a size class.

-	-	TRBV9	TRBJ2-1	TGTGCCAGCAGCGTATTGCCGACTGACAATGAGCAGTTCTTC	CASSVLPTDNEQFF
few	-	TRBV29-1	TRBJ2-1	TGCAGCGTTTATTTTTCCGACAGGCCAAGCGATGAGCAGTTCTTC	CSVYFSDRPSDEQFF
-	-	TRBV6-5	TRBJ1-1	TGTGCCAGCAGTTCCCCCAGACAAAACACTGAAGCTTTCTTT	CASSSPRQNTEAFF
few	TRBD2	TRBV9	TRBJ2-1	TGTGCCAGCAGCACAACTAGCGGAGGATACAATGAGCAGTTCTTC	CASSTTSGGYNEQFF
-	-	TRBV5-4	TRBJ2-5	TGTGCCAGCAGCTTGAGGCGGAGTCAAGAGACCCAGTACTTC	CASSLRRSQETQYF
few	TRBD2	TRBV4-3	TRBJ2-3	TGCGCCAGCAGCCAATTGACTAGCGGGAGGGACACAGATACGCAGTATTTT	CASSQLTSGRDTDTQYF
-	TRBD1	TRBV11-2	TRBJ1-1	TGTGCCAGCAGCTTCGGGACAGGGGGTACTGAAGCTTTCTTT	CASSFGTGGTEAFF
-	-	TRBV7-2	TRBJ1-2	TGTGCCAGCAGCTTAGACTGGACAAGCTCAGGCTACACCTTC	CASSLDWTSSGYTF
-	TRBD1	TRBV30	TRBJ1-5	TGTGCCTGGAGTGTACCAGACAGGGGCAATCAGCCCCAGCATTTT	CAWSVPDRGNQPQHF
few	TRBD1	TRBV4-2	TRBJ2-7	TGTGCCAGCAGCCAAGATCAAGGCGCGGGACAGGGCAACTACGAGCAGTACTTC	CASSQDQGAGQGNYEQYF
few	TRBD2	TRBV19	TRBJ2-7	TGTGCCAGTAGTGGAATACTAGCGGGCTCCTACGAGCAGTACTTC	CASSGILAGSYEQYF
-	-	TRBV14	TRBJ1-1	TGTGCCAGCAGCCAAGATCTGGCAGTAAGAGCTTTCTTT	CASSQDLAVRAFF
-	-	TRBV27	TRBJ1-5	TGTGCCAGCAGTTTAGGGGGGACTACTAGCAATCAGCCCCAGCATTTT	CASSLGGTTSNQPQHF
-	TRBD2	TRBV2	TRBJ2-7	TGTGCCAGCATCCGAGAAGCGGGAGCGTCCCACGAGCAGTACTTC	CASIREAGASHEQYF
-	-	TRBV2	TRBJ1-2	TGTGCCAGCAGTGAGCAGGGGTATGGCTACACCTTC	CASSEQGYGYTF
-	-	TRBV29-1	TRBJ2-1	TGCAGCGTTTTCCTAGATGAGCAGTTCTTC	CSVFLDEQFF
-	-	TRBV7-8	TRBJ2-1	TGTGCCAGCACCCGAGCCAGGAACAATGAGCAGTTCTTC	CASTRARNNEQFF
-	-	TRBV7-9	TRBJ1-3	TGTGCCAGCAGCACGCCGGGATCAGATGGAAACACCATATATTTT	CASSTPGSDGNTIYF
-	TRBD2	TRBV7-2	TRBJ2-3	TGTGCCAGCAGCTTTAGCGGGTCTAGCACAGATACGCAGTATTTT	CASSFSGSSTDTQYF
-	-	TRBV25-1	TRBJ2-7	TGTGCCAGCAGTGACGGTAGTACCTACGAGCAGTACTTC	CASSDGSTYEQYF
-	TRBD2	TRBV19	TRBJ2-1	TGTGCCAGTAGTATTGGCGGGAGTACCTACAATGAGCAGTTCTTC	CASSIGGSTYNEQFF
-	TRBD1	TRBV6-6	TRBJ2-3	TGTGCCAGCAGTTACCCCGACAGGGGCGGCACAGATACGCAGTATTTT	CASSYPDRGGTDTQYF
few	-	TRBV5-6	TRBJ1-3	TGTGCCAGCAGGTTTACAGGGAACTCTGGAAACACCATATATTTT	CASRFTGNSGNTIYF
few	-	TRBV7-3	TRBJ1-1	TGTGCCAGCAGCCGGGGACAGAACACTGAAGCTTTCTTT	CASSRGQNTEAFF
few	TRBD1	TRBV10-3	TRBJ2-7	TGTGCCATCAGTGAGTCGAAGGGGGCCGACGAGCAGTACTTC	CAISESKGADEQYF
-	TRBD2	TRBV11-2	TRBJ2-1	TGTGCCAGCAGCTTTAGTCGCGGGGGAATGACCTACAATGAGCAGTTCTTC	CASSFSRGGMTYNEQFF